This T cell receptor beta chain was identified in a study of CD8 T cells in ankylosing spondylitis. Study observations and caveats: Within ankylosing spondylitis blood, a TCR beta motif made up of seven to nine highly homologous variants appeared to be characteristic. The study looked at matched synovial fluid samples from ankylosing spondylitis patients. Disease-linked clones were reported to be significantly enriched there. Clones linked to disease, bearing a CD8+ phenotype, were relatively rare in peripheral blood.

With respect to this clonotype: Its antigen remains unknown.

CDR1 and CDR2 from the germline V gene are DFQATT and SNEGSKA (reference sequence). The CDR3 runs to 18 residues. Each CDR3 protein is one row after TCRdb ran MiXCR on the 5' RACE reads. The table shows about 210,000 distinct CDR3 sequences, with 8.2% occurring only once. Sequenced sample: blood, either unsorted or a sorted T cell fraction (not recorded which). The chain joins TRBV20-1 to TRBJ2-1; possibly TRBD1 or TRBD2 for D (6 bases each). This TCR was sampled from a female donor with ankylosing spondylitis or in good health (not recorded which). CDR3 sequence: CSSRGEARDSERYNEQFF. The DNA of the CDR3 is TGCAGCTCCAGGGGCGAGGCCCGGGACTCCGAGAGGTACAATGAGCAGTTCTTC.